These 24 T cell receptor beta chains were sequenced from one sample in a study of OX40 agonist ivuxolimab in advanced cancers. Profiled with immunoSEQ multiplex PCR; TCRdb holds only in-frame clones, not every one. The sample shows about 77,000 clones, around four fifths of them seen only once. The sample here was CD4+ or CD8+ T cells sorted from blood, taken in a trial of the OX40 agonist ivuxolimab. These receptors all stem from an adult with an advanced solid tumor such as melanoma, head and neck, liver or kidney cancer.

V gene TRBV5-4 combines with J gene TRBJ1-3; D might be TRBD1 (5 bases). CDR3 length equals 16 residues. Trimming removed 4 bases at V and 0 bases at J, with 14 bases between. Germline V gene data show CDR1 as SGHNT and CDR2 as YYREEE (reference sequence). This CDR3 reads CASSQKDTASGNTIYF. CDR3 DNA: TGTGCCAGCAGCCAAAAGGACACAGCCTCTGGAAACACCATATATTTT.

J is TRBJ2-3 and V is TRBV6-1; the D gene is possibly TRBD2 (5 bases). The V end lost 3 bases, the J end lost 4 bases, and 20 bases lay between the germline ends. Germline V CDR1 and CDR2: MNHNS, SASEGT. This CDR3 has 17 amino acids. In DNA, the CDR3 is TGTGCCAGCAGTGAGAACCATCTAGCCCGAAGGGCAGATACGCAGTATTTT. The encoded protein is CASSENHLARRADTQYF.

The chain combines TRBV27 with TRBJ2-6; tentatively, D is TRBD1 or TRBD2 (5 bases each). The CDR3 length is 19 residues. Germline V gene sequence: CDR1 MNHEY, CDR2 SMNVEV (reference sequence). Trimming removed 5 bases at V and 2 bases at J, with 22 bases between. CDR3 amino acids: CASSPPRGPLRTGANVLTF. The CDR3, as DNA: TGTGCCAGCAGTCCCCCTCGGGGCCCCCTTAGAACTGGGGCCAACGTCCTGACTTTC.

Turning to this clone: A read error may account for a junction end that differs from germline. Within the sample, other DNA sequences also encode this same CDR3. The gene calls are TRBV7-2 and TRBJ1-1, with a possible D match to TRBD1 (5 bases). The CDR3 totals 14 residues. Germline V gene lookup returns CDR1 SGHTA and CDR2 FQGNSA. The DNA of the CDR3 is TGTGCCAGCAGCTTATACGGGGGAGCGGTGCAAGCCTTCTTT. This sequence encodes CASSLYGGAVQAFF.

The chain combines TRBV5-1 with TRBJ2-3; 9 bases agree with TRBD1. Germline assignment: CDR1 SGHRS and CDR2 YFSETQ. V lost 3 bases to trimming and J lost 4 bases; unmatched junction nucleotides: 9. The CDR3 has 16 residues. Here the CDR3 reads CASSWGQGYNADTQYF. CDR3 nucleotide sequence: TGCGCCAGCAGCTGGGGACAGGGTTACAACGCAGATACGCAGTATTTT.

The chain recombines TRBV7-8 with TRBJ1-2; 9 bases line up with TRBD1. Germline CDR1 is SGHVS and CDR2 is FQNEAQ. This CDR3 contains 13 residues. The junction had 6 bases not matched to a gene; V was cut back by 5 bases and J by 8 bases. CDR3 sequence reads: CASSPRTGEGYTF. The CDR3 coding sequence is TGTGCCAGCAGCCCAAGGACAGGGGAGGGCTACACCTTC.

The chain has TRBV5-4 and TRBJ2-3; the D gene is possibly TRBD2 (7 bases). Deletions cut 2 bases from V and 3 bases from J, with 13 bases between. The CDR3 contains 15 residues. From germline, CDR1 is SGHNT and CDR2 YYREEE (reference sequence). CDR3 in amino acids: CASSFEGGRTDTQYF. The DNA of the CDR3 is TGTGCCAGCAGCTTTGAGGGGGGGCGTACAGATACGCAGTATTTT. The full variable domain, in which reference TRBV5-4 and TRBJ2-3 provide the parts outside the CDR3, is ETGVTQSPTHLIKTRGQQVTLRCSSQSGHNTVSWYQQALGQGPQFIFQYYREEENGRGNFPPRFSGLQFPNYSSELNVNALELDDSALYLCASSFEGGRTDTQYFGPGTRLTVL.

The chain joins TRBV5-6 to TRBJ2-7; D is undetermined. V gave up 4 bases and J gave up 4 bases, with 12 bases separating them. Germline V gives CDR1 SGHDT, CDR2 YYEEEE. This CDR3 is 13 amino acids long. The CDR3: CASSPTGRYEQYF. CDR3 nucleotides: TGTGCCAGCAGCCCGACCGGCAGATACGAGCAGTACTTC.

In this sample, this clone turned up once. The DNA of the CDR3 is TGTGCCAGCTCCTGGGGCAGGGTGGGTGAGACCCAGTACTTC. It encodes CASSWGRVGETQYF. The J gene is TRBJ2-5, the V gene TRBV28; possibly TRBD1 for D (5 bases). The CDR3 length is 14 residues. Trimming shortened V by 8 bases and J by 5 bases, and 18 bases separated the two germline ends. Germline V gene data show CDR1 as MDHEN and CDR2 as SYDVKM.

V and J are TRBV12-5 and TRBJ2-3; 13 bases align to TRBD2. Looked up from germline, CDR1 is LGHNT and CDR2 is FRNRAP. The CDR3 extends over 18 amino acids. Unmatched junction bases numbered 9, after V lost 2 bases and J lost 4 bases. The DNA for the CDR3 is TGTGCTAGTGGTTTGTCTCGCGGACTAGCGGGAGTCTCAGATACGCAGTATTTT. Amino acid sequence: CASGLSRGLAGVSDTQYF. The full variable domain, completed using reference TRBV12-5 and TRBJ2-3, is DARVTQTPRHKVTEMGQEVTMRCQPILGHNTVFWYRQTMMQGLELLAYFRNRAPLDDSGMPKDRFSAEMPDATLATLKIQPSEPRDSAVYFCASGLSRGLAGVSDTQYFGPGTRLTVL.

V gene TRBV6-5 combines with J gene TRBJ1-1; D might be TRBD1 (5 bases). Germline V lookup: CDR1 MNHEY, CDR2 SVGAGI. The CDR3 totals 15 residues. V lost 0 bases and J lost 3, with 11 bases in between. CDR3 sequence reads: CASSYSVSGDTEAFF. The CDR3, as DNA: TGTGCCAGCAGTTACTCGGTCTCGGGGGACACTGAAGCTTTCTTT.

This rearrangement joins TRBV30 to TRBJ2-7; weak D call: TRBD2 (7 bases). The length of the CDR3 is 14 residues. The V gene's germline CDR1 is GTSNPN and CDR2 SVGIG (reference sequence). V lost 0 bases and J lost 1, with 10 bases in between. The CDR3 loop reads CAWSVQGGSYEQYF. The CDR3 DNA is TGTGCCTGGAGTGTACAGGGAGGGTCCTACGAGCAGTACTTC.

Only one count was recorded for this clone. This chain connects TRBV15 to TRBJ1-1; 8 bases agree with TRBD1. The CDR3 consists of 16 residues. CDR1 is LNHNV and CDR2 is YYDKDF in the germline V gene (reference sequence). With 1 base clipped from V and 5 bases from J, the junction kept 9 bases outside the gene matches. CDR3 residues: CATSRGTNRGKTEAFF. CDR3 nucleotides: TGTGCCACCAGCAGAGGTACCAACAGGGGGAAGACTGAAGCTTTCTTT.

V gene TRBV7-2 combines with J gene TRBJ2-7, with D hard to call. CDR3 size: 14 residues. V was trimmed by 1 base and J by 4 bases, leaving 11 bases between them. Germline assignment: CDR1 SGHTA and CDR2 FQGNSA. CDR3 region: CASSLGPREYEQYF. The DNA for the CDR3 is TGTGCCAGCAGCTTAGGGCCTAGAGAATACGAGCAGTACTTC.

The J gene is TRBJ1-6, the V gene TRBV28, with D possibly TRBD1 on 5 matching bases. This CDR3 has 14 amino acids. V was cut by 2 bases and J by 10 bases, with 12 bases left in between. Germline V gives CDR1 MDHEN, CDR2 SYDVKM. CDR3: CASSLGSGHSPLHF. The CDR3 DNA reads TGTGCCAGCAGTTTAGGATCCGGACACTCACCCCTCCACTTT.

The CDR3 region is CASSIPDRGHGYTF. CDR3 bases: TGTGCCAGTAGTATACCTGACAGGGGACATGGCTACACCTTC. The chain combines TRBV19 with TRBJ1-2; 8 bases are a match to TRBD1. The CDR3 loop spans 14 amino acids. The germline V gene has CDR1 LNHDA and CDR2 SQIVND (reference sequence). The V and J ends lost 2 bases and 6 bases, in that order; junction bases with no gene match: 5.

This sequence joins TRBV19 and TRBJ1-4, with a weak D call TRBD1 (5 bases). Trimming left V 5 bases short and J 4 bases short, with 11 bases between. This CDR3 has 14 residues. CDR1 LNHDA and CDR2 SQIVND come from the germline V gene (reference sequence). CDR3 loop: CASSRRGVNEKLFF. CDR3 coding DNA: TGTGCCAGTAGTCGGCGGGGGGTTAATGAAAAACTGTTTTTT.

This clone was observed a handful of times. Within the sample, other DNA sequences also encode this same CDR3. The chain has TRBV10-3 and TRBJ2-3; TRBD2 aligns across 10 bases. CDR1 and CDR2 (germline): ENHRY, SYGVKD. Trimming at V came to 5 bases and at J to 5 bases, leaving 4 bases not matched to a gene. The CDR3 runs to 14 residues. DNA of the CDR3: TGTGCCATCAGTAGGCTAGCGGGAGAAGATACGCAGTATTTT. This encodes CAISRLAGEDTQYF.

The chain couples TRBV7-9 to TRBJ2-7; 10 positions match TRBD2. Germline values: CDR1 SEHNR, CDR2 FQNEAQ (reference sequence). Germline trimming cut 4 bases from V and 5 bases from J; bases unmatched to any gene: 5. The CDR3 covers 14 residues. The CDR3 reads CASSWSGRADEQYF. DNA of the CDR3: TGTGCCAGCAGCTGGAGCGGGAGGGCCGACGAGCAGTACTTC.

This clone has just one count. The rearrangement uses TRBV4-2 and TRBJ2-3, with D possibly matching TRBD2 (6 bases). The V end was cut by 0 bases, the J end by 3 bases, with 13 bases between. This CDR3 comprises 16 residues. Germline lookup yields CDR1 LGHNA and CDR2 YNFKEQ. CDR3 nucleotide sequence: TGTGCCAGCAGCCAAGATGCTAGCGTGGGGACAGATACGCAGTATTTT. It codes for CASSQDASVGTDTQYF.

The rearrangement uses TRBV27 and TRBJ1-3; D not certain. CDR3 size: 15 residues. Trimming shortened V by 6 bases and J by 1 base, and 13 bases separated the two germline ends. Germline V gives CDR1 MNHEY, CDR2 SMNVEV (reference sequence). This CDR3 reads CASRQGFRSGNTIYF. The CDR3 region has the DNA TGTGCCAGCAGGCAAGGGTTTAGGTCTGGAAACACCATATATTTT.

The J gene is TRBJ1-1, the V gene TRBV6-5; 7 positions agree with TRBD1. The V segment lost 6 bases and the J segment 7 bases; nucleotides outside the gene matches: 5. The CDR3 runs 12 residues. Germline CDR1 is MNHEY and CDR2 is SVGAGI. The CDR3 DNA follows: TGTGCCAGCAGCCGCGGGGACAGTGAAGCTTTCTTT. It encodes CASSRGDSEAFF.

The chain uses TRBV15 and TRBJ2-1, with D maybe TRBD1 (5 bases). V lost 1 base and J 8 bases, leaving 9 bases between the germline ends. CDR3 length: 13 residues. Germline CDR1 reads LNHNV; CDR2 reads YYDKDF (reference sequence). The CDR3 here is CATSRGGTDEQFF. In DNA, the CDR3 is TGTGCCACCAGCAGAGGGGGCACGGATGAGCAGTTCTTC.

This clone came up once. The gene calls are TRBV6-5 and TRBJ2-7; TRBD2 is a possible D gene (6 bases). The CDR3 has 15 residues. Between the trimmed V and J ends, which lost 0 bases and 2 bases, there was a span of 11 bases. Germline V lookup: CDR1 MNHEY, CDR2 SVGAGI. CDR3 in amino acids: CASSYSIGLTYEQYF. The CDR3 bases are TGTGCCAGCAGTTACTCGATTGGACTAACCTACGAGCAGTACTTC.